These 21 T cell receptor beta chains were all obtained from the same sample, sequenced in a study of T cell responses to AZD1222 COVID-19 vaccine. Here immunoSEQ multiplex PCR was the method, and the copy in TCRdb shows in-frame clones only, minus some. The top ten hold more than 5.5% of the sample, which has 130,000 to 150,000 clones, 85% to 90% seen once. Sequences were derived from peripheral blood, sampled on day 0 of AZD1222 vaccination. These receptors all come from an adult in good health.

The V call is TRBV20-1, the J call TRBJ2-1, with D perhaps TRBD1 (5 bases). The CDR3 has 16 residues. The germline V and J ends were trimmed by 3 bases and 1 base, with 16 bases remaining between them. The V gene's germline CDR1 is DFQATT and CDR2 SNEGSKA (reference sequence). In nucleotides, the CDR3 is TGCAGTGCTAGTTCCGAAGGGGCGCGGTCCTACAATGAGCAGTTCTTC. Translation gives CSASSEGARSYNEQFF.

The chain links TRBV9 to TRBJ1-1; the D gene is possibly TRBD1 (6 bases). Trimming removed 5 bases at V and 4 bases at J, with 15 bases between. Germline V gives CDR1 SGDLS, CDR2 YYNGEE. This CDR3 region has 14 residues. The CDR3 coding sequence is TGTGCCAGCAGTCCTAGTCAGGGGTCCACTGAAGCTTTCTTT. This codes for CASSPSQGSTEAFF.

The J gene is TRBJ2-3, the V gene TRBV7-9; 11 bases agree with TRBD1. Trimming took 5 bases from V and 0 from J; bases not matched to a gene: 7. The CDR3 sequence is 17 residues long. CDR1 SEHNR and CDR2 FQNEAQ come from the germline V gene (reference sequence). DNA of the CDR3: TGTGCCAGCAGCCCGAGGACAGGGGGCCGTAGCACAGATACGCAGTATTTT. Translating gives CASSPRTGGRSTDTQYF.

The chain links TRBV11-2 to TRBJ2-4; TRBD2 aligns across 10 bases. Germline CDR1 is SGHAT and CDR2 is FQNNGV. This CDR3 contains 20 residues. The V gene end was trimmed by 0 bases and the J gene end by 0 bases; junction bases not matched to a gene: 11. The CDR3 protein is CASSLEPSGSRDLAKNIQYF. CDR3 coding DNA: TGTGCCAGCAGCTTAGAGCCTAGCGGGAGTAGGGACTTAGCCAAAAACATTCAGTACTTC.

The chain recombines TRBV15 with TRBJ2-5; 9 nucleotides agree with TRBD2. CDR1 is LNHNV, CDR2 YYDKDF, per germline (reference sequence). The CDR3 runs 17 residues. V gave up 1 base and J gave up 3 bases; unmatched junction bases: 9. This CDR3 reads CATSRAGPGGGEETQYF. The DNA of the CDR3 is TGTGCCACCAGCAGAGCCGGGCCTGGCGGGGGGGAAGAGACCCAGTACTTC.

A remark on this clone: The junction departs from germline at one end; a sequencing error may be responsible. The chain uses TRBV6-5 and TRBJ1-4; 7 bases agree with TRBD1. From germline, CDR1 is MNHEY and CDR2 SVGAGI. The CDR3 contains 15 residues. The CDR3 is CASKPGGNLNQKLFF. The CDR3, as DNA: TGTGCCAGCAAGCCAGGGGGTAATCTTAATCAAAAACTGTTTTTT.

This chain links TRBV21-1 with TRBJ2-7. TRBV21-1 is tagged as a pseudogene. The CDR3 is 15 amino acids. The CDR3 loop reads CASSISRDGYYEQYF. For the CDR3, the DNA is TGTGCCAGCAGCATTTCCCGGGACGGATACTACGAGCAGTACTTC.

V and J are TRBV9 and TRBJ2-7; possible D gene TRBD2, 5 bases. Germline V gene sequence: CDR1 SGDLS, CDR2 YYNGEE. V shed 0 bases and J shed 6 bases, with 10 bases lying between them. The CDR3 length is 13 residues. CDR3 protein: CASSVEEGSEQYF. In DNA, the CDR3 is TGTGCCAGCAGCGTAGAAGAGGGTAGCGAGCAGTACTTC.

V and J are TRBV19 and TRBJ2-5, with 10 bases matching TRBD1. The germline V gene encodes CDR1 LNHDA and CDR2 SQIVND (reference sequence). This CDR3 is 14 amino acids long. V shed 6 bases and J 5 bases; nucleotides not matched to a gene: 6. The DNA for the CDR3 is TGTGCCAGTAGCGACAGGGGGCGGGAGGAGACCCAGTACTTC. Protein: CASSDRGREETQYF.

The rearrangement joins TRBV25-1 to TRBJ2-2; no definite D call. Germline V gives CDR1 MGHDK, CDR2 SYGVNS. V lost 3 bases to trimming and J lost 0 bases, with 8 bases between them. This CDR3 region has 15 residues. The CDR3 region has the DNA TGTGCCAGCAGTGACTGGACGTCGAACACCGGGGAGCTGTTTTTT. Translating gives CASSDWTSNTGELFF.

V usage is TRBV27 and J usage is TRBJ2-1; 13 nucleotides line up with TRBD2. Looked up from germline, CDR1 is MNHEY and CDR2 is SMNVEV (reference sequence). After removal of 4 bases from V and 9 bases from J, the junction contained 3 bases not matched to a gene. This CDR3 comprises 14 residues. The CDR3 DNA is TGTGCCAGCAGTTATGGGACTAGCGGGATTGAGCAGTTCTTC. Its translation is CASSYGTSGIEQFF.

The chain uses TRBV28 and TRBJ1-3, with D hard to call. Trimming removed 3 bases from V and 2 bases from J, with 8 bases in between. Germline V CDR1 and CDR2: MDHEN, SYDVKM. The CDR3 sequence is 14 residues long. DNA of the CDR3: TGTGCCAGCAGTTTGCGGCTTCCTGGAAACACCATATATTTT. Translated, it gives CASSLRLPGNTIYF.

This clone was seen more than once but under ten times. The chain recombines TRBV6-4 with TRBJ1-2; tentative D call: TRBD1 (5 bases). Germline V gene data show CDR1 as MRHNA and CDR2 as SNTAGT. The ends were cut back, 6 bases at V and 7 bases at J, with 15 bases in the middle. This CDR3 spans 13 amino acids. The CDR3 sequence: CASSRDGHTGYTF. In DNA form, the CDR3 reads TGTGCCAGCAGCCGGGACGGACACACTGGCTACACCTTC.

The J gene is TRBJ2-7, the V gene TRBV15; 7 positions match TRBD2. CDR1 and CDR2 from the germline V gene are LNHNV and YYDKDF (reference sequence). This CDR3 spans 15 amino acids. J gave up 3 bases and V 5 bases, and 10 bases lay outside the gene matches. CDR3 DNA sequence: TGTGCCACCAGCCAGGGACTAAAAGGGAACTACGAGCAGTACTTC. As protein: CATSQGLKGNYEQYF.

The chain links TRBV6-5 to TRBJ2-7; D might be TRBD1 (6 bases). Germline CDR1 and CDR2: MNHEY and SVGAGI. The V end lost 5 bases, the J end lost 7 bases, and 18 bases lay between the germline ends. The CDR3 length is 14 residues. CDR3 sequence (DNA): TGTGCCAGCAGTAGAGACAGGCCCCTTCGAGAGCAGTACTTC. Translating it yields CASSRDRPLREQYF.

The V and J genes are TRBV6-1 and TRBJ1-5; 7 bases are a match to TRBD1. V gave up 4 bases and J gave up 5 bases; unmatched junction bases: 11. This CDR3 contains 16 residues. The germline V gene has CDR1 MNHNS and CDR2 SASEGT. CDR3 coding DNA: TGTGCCAGCAGTGCCGAGCGGGCCAGGGGGGATCAGCCCCAGCATTTT. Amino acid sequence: CASSAERARGDQPQHF.

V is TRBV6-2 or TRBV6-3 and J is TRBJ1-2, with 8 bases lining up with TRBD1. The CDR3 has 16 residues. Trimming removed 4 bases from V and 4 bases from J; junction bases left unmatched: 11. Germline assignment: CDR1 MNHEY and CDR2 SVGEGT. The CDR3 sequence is CASSFAQGAQGYGYTF. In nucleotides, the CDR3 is TGTGCCAGCAGTTTTGCCCAGGGGGCGCAGGGCTATGGCTACACCTTC.

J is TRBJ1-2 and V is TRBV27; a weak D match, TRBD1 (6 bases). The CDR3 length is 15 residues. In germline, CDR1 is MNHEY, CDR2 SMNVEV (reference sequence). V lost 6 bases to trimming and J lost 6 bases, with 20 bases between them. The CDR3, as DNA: TGTGCCAGCAGATCCCCTGAGGGGGACACGGATGGCTACACCTTC. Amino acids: CASRSPEGDTDGYTF.

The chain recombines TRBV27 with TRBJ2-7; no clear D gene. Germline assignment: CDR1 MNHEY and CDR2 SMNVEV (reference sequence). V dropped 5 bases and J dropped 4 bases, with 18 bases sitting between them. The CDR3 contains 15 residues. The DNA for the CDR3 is TGTGCCAGCAGTCACCCGACGGCAACAGTATACGAGCAGTACTTC. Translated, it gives CASSHPTATVYEQYF.

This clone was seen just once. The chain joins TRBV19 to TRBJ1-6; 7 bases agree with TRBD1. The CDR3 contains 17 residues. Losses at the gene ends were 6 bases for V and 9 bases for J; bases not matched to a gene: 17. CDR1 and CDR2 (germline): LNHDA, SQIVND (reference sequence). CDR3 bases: TGTGCCAGTAGAGATACTTTGAAGGGGGCACGTTTTTCACCCCTCCACTTT. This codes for CASRDTLKGARFSPLHF. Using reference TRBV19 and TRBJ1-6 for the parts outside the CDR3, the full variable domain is DGGITQSPKYLFRKEGQNVTLSCEQNLNHDAMYWYRQDPGQGLRLIYYSQIVNDFQKGDIAEGYSVSREKKESFPLTVTSAQKNPTAFYLCASRDTLKGARFSPLHFGNGTRLTVT.

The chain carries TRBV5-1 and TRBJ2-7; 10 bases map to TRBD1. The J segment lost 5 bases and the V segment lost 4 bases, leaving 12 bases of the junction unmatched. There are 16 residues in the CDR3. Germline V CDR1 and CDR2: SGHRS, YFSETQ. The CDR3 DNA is TGCGCCAGCAGCCCGGCCGTGGGACAGGGGTCCCACGAGCAGTACTTC. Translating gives CASSPAVGQGSHEQYF. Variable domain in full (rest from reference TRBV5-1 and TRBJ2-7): KAGVTQTPRYLIKTRGQQVTLSCSPISGHRSVSWYQQTPGQGLQFLFEYFSETQRNKGNFPGRFSGRQFSNSRSEMNVSTLELGDSALYLCASSPAVGQGSHEQYFGPGTRLTVT.